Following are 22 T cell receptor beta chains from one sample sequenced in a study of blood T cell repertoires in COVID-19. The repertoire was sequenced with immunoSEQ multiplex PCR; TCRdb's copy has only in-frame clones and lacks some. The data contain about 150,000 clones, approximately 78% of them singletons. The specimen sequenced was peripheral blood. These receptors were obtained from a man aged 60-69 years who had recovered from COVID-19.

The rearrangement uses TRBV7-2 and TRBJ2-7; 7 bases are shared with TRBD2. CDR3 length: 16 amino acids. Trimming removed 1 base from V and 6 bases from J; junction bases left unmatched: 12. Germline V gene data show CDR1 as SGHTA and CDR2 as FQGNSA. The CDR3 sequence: CASSLGRGRALREQYF. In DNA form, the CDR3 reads TGTGCCAGCAGCTTAGGACGAGGGAGGGCCCTCCGCGAGCAGTACTTC.

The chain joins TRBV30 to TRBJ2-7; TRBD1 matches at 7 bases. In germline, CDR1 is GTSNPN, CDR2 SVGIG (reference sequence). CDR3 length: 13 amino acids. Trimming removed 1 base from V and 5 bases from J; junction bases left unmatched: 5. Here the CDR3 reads CAWSAQGWHEQYF. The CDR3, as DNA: TGTGCCTGGAGTGCACAGGGGTGGCACGAGCAGTACTTC.

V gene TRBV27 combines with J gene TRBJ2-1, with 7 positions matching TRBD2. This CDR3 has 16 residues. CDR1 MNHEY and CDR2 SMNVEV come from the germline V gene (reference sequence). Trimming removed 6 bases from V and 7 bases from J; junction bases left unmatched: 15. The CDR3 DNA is TGTGCCAGCAGACTTCGCGGACTAGAGGTTTGGAATGAGCAGTTCTTC. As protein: CASRLRGLEVWNEQFF.

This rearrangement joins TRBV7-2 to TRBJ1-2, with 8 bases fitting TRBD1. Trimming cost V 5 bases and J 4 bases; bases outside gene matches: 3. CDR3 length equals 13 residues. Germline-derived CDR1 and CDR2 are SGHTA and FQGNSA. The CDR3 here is CASSNGQGYGYTF. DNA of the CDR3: TGTGCCAGCAGCAATGGACAGGGCTATGGCTACACCTTC.

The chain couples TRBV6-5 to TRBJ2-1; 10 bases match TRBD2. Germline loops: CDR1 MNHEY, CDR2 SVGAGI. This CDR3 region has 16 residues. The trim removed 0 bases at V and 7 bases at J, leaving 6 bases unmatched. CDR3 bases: TGTGCCAGCAGTTACTCGGGACTAGCGAGTTCTAATGAGCAGTTCTTC. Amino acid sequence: CASSYSGLASSNEQFF.

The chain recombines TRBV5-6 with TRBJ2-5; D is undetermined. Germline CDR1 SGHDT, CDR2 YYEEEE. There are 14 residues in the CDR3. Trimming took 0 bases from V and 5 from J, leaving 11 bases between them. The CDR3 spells CASSLGATRETQYF. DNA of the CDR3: TGTGCCAGCAGCTTGGGGGCCACACGGGAGACCCAGTACTTC.

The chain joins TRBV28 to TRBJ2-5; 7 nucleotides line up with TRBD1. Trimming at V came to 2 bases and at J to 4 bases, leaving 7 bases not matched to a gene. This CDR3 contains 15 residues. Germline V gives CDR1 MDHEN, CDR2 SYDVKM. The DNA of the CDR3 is TGTGCCAGCAGTTTAGCAGGGGGATCGACAGAGACCCAGTACTTC. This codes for CASSLAGGSTETQYF.

CDR3 DNA sequence: TGTGCCAGCAGTTTTGGACAGGGCCGTTCACCCCTCCACTTT. Its protein is CASSFGQGRSPLHF. The rearrangement uses TRBV6-5 and TRBJ1-6; TRBD1 matches at 8 bases. There are 14 residues in the CDR3. CDR1 is MNHEY, CDR2 SVGAGI, per germline. The V gene end was trimmed by 4 bases and the J gene end by 9 bases; junction bases not matched to a gene: 5.

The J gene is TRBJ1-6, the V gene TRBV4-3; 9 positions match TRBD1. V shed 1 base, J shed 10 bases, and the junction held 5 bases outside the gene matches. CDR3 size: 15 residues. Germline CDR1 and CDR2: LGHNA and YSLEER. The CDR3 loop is CASSQGDRGRSPLHF. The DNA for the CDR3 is TGCGCCAGCAGCCAAGGTGACAGGGGGAGATCACCCCTCCACTTT.

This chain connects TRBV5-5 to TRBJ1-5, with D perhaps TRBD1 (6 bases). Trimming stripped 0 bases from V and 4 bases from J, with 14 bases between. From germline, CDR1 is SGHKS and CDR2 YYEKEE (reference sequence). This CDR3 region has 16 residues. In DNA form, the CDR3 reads TGTGCCAGCAGCTTGGGTCAGGGGTACGTTAATCAGCCCCAGCATTTT. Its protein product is CASSLGQGYVNQPQHF.

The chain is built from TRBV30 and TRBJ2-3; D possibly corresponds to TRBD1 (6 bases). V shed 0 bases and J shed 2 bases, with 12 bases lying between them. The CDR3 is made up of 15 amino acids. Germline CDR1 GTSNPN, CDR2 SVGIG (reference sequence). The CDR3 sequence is CAWSVGPGATDTQYF. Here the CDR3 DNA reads TGTGCCTGGAGTGTGGGCCCAGGGGCCACAGATACGCAGTATTTT.

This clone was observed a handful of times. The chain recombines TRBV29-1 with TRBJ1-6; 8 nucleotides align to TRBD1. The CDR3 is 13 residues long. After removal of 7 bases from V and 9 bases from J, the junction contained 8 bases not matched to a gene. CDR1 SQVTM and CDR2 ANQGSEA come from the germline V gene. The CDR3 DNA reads TGCAGCGCATCGACAGGGGAAGGTTCACCCCTCCACTTT. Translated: CSASTGEGSPLHF.

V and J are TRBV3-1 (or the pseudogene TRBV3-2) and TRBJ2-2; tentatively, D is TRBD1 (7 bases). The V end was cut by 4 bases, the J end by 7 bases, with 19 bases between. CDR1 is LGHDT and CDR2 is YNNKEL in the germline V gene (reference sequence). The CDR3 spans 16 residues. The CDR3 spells CASSPGQGGSNGELFF. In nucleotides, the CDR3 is TGTGCCAGCAGCCCCGGTCAGGGGGGTAGTAACGGGGAGCTGTTTTTT.

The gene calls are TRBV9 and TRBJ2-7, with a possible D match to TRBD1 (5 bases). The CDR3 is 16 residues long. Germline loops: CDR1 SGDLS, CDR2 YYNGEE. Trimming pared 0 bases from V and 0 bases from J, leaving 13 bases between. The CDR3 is CASSVADSLSSYEQYF. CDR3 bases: TGTGCCAGCAGCGTAGCTGACAGTCTGAGCTCCTACGAGCAGTACTTC.

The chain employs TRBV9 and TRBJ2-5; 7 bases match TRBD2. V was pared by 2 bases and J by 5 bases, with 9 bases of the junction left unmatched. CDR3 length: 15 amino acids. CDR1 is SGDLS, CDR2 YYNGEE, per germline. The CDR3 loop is CASSVGLAEVETQYF. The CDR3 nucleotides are TGTGCCAGCAGCGTGGGGCTAGCGGAGGTCGAGACCCAGTACTTC.

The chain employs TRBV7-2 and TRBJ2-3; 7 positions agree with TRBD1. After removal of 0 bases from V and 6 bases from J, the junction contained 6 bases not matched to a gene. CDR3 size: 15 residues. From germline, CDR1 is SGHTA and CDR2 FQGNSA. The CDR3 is CASSLAAGGWDTQYF. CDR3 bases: TGTGCCAGCAGCTTAGCGGCAGGGGGATGGGATACGCAGTATTTT.

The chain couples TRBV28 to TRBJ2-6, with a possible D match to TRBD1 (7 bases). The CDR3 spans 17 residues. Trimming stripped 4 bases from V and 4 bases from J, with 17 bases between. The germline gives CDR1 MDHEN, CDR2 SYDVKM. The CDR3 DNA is TGTGCCAGCAGTTCGGGACAGACACTAGCCGGGGCCAACGTCCTGACTTTC. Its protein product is CASSSGQTLAGANVLTF.

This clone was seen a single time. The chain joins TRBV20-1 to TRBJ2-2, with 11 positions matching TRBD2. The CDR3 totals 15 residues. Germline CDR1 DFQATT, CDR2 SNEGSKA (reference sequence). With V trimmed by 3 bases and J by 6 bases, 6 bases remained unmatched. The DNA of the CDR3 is TGCAGTGCTAGTTTACTAGCGGGAGCGGCCGGGGAGCTGTTTTTT. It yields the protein CSASLLAGAAGELFF.

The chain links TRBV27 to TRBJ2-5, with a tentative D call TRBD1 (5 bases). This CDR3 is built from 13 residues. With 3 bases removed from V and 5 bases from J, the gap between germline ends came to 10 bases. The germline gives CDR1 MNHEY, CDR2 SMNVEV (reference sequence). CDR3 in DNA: TGTGCCAGCAGTTTCAGGGTCTGGGAGACCCAGTACTTC. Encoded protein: CASSFRVWETQYF.

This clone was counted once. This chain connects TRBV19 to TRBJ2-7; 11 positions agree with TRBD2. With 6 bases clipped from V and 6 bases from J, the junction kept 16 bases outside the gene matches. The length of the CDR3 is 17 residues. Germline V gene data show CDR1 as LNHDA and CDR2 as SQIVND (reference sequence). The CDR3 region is CASSDPGSSGRFGEQYF. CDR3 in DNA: TGTGCCAGTAGCGACCCCGGATCTAGCGGGAGGTTCGGCGAGCAGTACTTC. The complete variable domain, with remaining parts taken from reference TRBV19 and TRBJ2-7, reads DGGITQSPKYLFRKEGQNVTLSCEQNLNHDAMYWYRQDPGQGLRLIYYSQIVNDFQKGDIAEGYSVSREKKESFPLTVTSAQKNPTAFYLCASSDPGSSGRFGEQYFGPGTRLTVT.

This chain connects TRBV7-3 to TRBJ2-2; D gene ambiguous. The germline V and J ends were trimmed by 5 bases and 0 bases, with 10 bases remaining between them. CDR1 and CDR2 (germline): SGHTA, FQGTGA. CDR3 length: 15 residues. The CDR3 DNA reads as TGTGCCAGCAGCCAAATGTTTCCGAACACCGGGGAGCTGTTTTTT. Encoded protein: CASSQMFPNTGELFF.

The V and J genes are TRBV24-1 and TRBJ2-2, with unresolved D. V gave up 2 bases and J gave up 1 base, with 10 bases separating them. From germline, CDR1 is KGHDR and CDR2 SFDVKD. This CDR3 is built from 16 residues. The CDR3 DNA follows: TGTGCCACCAGTGATTGGCGGCGGAGGAACACCGGGGAGCTGTTTTTT. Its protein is CATSDWRRRNTGELFF.